This is a list of T cell receptor beta chains from one sample in a study of PD-1 blockade in classical Hodgkin lymphoma. Repertoires were generated with immunoSEQ multiplex PCR, while TCRdb's copy carries only in-frame clones and drops some. The table lists 17,000 or so clones, 87% of them singletons. The source material was peripheral blood mononuclear cells (PBMCs). The receptors stem from a human donor with classical Hodgkin lymphoma. CDR3s include the opening cysteine and the closing phenylalanine or tryptophan. A D gene is named only where the DNA matches it firmly. Where a row states a size, it is once, few, many or the class of an expanded clone; other rows omit it.

D	size	J	V	DNA	CDR3
NA	NA	TRBJ2-2	TRBV11-3	TGTGCCAGCAGCTTGGGACCGAACACCGGGGAGCTGTTTTTT	CASSLGPNTGELFF
TRBD2	NA	TRBJ2-7	TRBV5-4	TGTGCCAGCAGCCCTGGACTAGAAATCGAGCAGTACTTC	CASSPGLEIEQYF
NA	NA	TRBJ1-1	TRBV5-1	TGCGCCAGCAGCTTGGCCTCGAGGGGCTTAGGCACTGAAGCTTTCTTT	CASSLASRGLGTEAFF
TRBD2	NA	TRBJ2-3	TRBV28	TGTGCCAGCAGTCCACAGACTAGCGGGACCACAGATACGCAGTATTTT	CASSPQTSGTTDTQYF
NA	NA	TRBJ1-2	TRBV30	TGTGCCTGGAGTGTACTTACAGGGTATGGAGGATACACCTTC	CAWSVLTGYGGYTF
NA	NA	TRBJ2-2	TRBV5-4	TGTGCCAGCAGCCTAACAGGGGAGGGTACCGGGGAGCTGTTTTTT	CASSLTGEGTGELFF
NA	once	TRBJ2-1	TRBV6-6	TGTGCCAGCAGCTTCGGCCTACGCGAGAGTGAGCAGTTCTTC	CASSFGLRESEQFF
TRBD1	NA	TRBJ2-5	TRBV11-3	TGTGCCAGCAGCAGACAGGGAGAGACCCAGTACTTC	CASSRQGETQYF
TRBD1	NA	TRBJ1-2	TRBV6-1	TGTGCCAGCAGTGAAACGGCCGGGACAGGGGGCGGCTACACCTTC	CASSETAGTGGGYTF
NA	NA	TRBJ2-7	TRBV30	TGTGCCTGGAGTACCAACCTATACTACGAGCAGTACTTC	CAWSTNLYYEQYF
TRBD2	once	TRBJ2-3	TRBV7-6	TGTGCCAGCAGCTTACGAGCGGGAGGATACACAGATACGCAGTATTTT	CASSLRAGGYTDTQYF
TRBD1	few	TRBJ1-5	TRBV6-5	TGTGCCAGTTCACAGGGGTCTAGGCAGCCCCAGCATTTT	CASSQGSRQPQHF
NA	NA	TRBJ2-5	TRBV7-2	TGTGCCAGCAGCCCTTTTACTTCGCGAGAGACCCAGTACTTC	CASSPFTSRETQYF
TRBD1	NA	TRBJ1-5	TRBV7-2	TGTGCCAGCCGCCGGGACAGGGTAAATCAGCCCCAGCATTTT	CASRRDRVNQPQHF
TRBD2	NA	TRBJ2-7	TRBV5-1	TGCGCCAGCAGCCCTGGACTAGCGGGAGACTGGCGGGGCGGCGAGCAGTACTTC	CASSPGLAGDWRGGEQYF
TRBD1	NA	TRBJ2-1	TRBV6-5	TGTGCCAGCAGATCGGACAGGGGATCCTACAATGAGCAGTTCTTC	CASRSDRGSYNEQFF
TRBD2	once	TRBJ2-1	TRBV9	TGTGCCAGCAGCGTAGGGGGACTAGCGGTCAATGAGCAGTTCTTC	CASSVGGLAVNEQFF
TRBD2	once	TRBJ2-3	TRBV10-3	TGTGCCATCAGTGAGGGTTTCGGGACTAGCGGAACCACAGATACGCAGTATTTT	CAISEGFGTSGTTDTQYF
NA	NA	TRBJ1-1	TRBV6-6	TGTGCCAGCAGTGATCCGGGAGGGCCCAACACTGAAGCTTTCTTT	CASSDPGGPNTEAFF
TRBD2	NA	TRBJ2-1	TRBV4-1	TGCGCCAGCAACCCCGACCCGAGGGCGGGAGGGACCTACAATGAGCAGTTCTTC	CASNPDPRAGGTYNEQFF
TRBD2	NA	TRBJ2-1	TRBV7-3	TGTGCCAGCAGCTTACTAGCGGGAGCCCCCAATGAGCAGTTCTTC	CASSLLAGAPNEQFF
TRBD1	NA	TRBJ2-2	TRBV19	TGTGCCAGTAGTTTCACCGGGACAGGGAAAATAGGCGGGGAGCTGTTTTTT	CASSFTGTGKIGGELFF
TRBD1	NA	TRBJ2-5	TRBV5-1	TGCGCCAGCAGCCCCCATAACCCGACAGGGGGCGGGGAGACCCAGTACTTC	CASSPHNPTGGGETQYF
NA	NA	TRBJ2-6	TRBV5-8	TGTGCCAGCAGCTTGCGTGGGGCCAACGTCCTGACTTTC	CASSLRGANVLTF
TRBD2	NA	TRBJ2-1	TRBV28	TGTGCCACCAAGACTAGCGCGAGCTCCTACAATGAGCAGTTCTTC	CATKTSASSYNEQFF